The 29 T cell receptor beta chains below were found in one sample sequenced in a study of T-cell reconstitution after alpha-beta-depleted transplantation in children. The library targeted TCRbeta and was prepared with unique molecular identifiers. TCRdb analysed the PCR reads with MiXCR anew, one entry per CDR3 protein. The sample includes about 200,000 distinct CDR3 sequences, about 15% of them seen just once. The specimen was PBMCs from the stem cell graft donor, collected from the stem cell graft. Receptors were obtained from a human donor who donated a stem cell graft to a child with acute lymphoblastic leukemia.

This clonotype has at least ten counts. The chain has TRBV27 and TRBJ1-6; tentatively, D is TRBD1 (5 bases). The ends were cut back, 2 bases at V and 10 bases at J, with 15 bases in the middle. The CDR3 totals 15 residues. The germline CDR1 and CDR2 sequences are MNHEY and SMNVEV (reference sequence). This chain's CDR3 is CASSLVWQGGSPLHF. The CDR3, as DNA: TGTGCCAGCAGTTTAGTTTGGCAGGGTGGCTCACCCCTCCACTTT.

Many counts were recorded for this clonotype. The rearrangement uses TRBV20-1 and TRBJ2-3; 8 bases are a match to TRBD2. J was trimmed by 2 bases and V by 6 bases; bases with no gene match: 10. CDR3 length: 15 amino acids. Germline CDR1 reads DFQATT; CDR2 reads SNEGSKA (reference sequence). The CDR3 region is CSARTAGEPTDTQYF. The DNA for the CDR3 is TGCAGTGCCCGCACAGCGGGAGAGCCCACAGATACGCAGTATTTT.

This clonotype was detected many times. CDR3 region: CSARAGTSDYEQYF. CDR3 coding DNA: TGCAGTGCTAGAGCCGGGACTAGCGACTACGAGCAGTACTTC. The rearrangement joins TRBV20-1 to TRBJ2-7; 10 positions match TRBD2. The CDR3 extends over 14 amino acids. The germline V gene encodes CDR1 DFQATT and CDR2 SNEGSKA (reference sequence). Trimming cost V 1 base and J 3 bases; bases outside gene matches: 3.

This clonotype was detected many times. This chain joins TRBV5-1 and TRBJ2-1; 9 bases map to TRBD2. With V trimmed by 1 base and J by 9 bases, 8 bases remained unmatched. Germline-derived CDR1 and CDR2 are SGHRS and YFSETQ. The CDR3 is 15 amino acids. CDR3 DNA sequence: TGCGCCAGCAGCTTGAGCGGACTAGCGTCGAGTGAGCAGTTCTTC. This translates into CASSLSGLASSEQFF.

This clonotype has at least ten counts. One end of the junction varies from germline; a read error may be responsible. The chain employs TRBV20-1 and TRBJ2-1, with D possibly being TRBD2 (6 bases). This CDR3 comprises 16 residues. Germline values: CDR1 DFQATT, CDR2 SNEGSKA (reference sequence). This CDR3 reads CSAALAAMSSCNEQFF. The CDR3 bases are TGCAGTGCTGCCTTAGCGGCCATGAGCTCCTGCAATGAGCAGTTCTTC.

Notes on this clonotype: It may be a read error: a sequence one base away is much more abundant. J is TRBJ1-1 and V is TRBV5-1, with 9 bases identical to TRBD1. The CDR3 is 18 amino acids. Per the germline V gene, CDR1 is SGHRS and CDR2 is YFSETQ. The CDR3 protein is CTSSLGVYGDRANTEAFF. The CDR3 nucleotides read TGCACCAGCAGCTTGGGGGTGTATGGGGACAGGGCGAACACTGAAGCTTTCTTT.

This clonotype was counted ten times or more. DNA for the CDR3: TGTGCCAGCACCGTTAGGCCTAGCGGGACCAACACCGGGGAGCTGTTTTTT. This sequence encodes CASTVRPSGTNTGELFF. V usage is TRBV12-3 or TRBV12-4 and J usage is TRBJ2-2; TRBD2 aligns across 9 bases. After removal of 7 bases from V and 2 bases from J, the junction contained 11 bases not matched to a gene. This CDR3 contains 17 residues.

This clonotype was observed a few times. The chain joins TRBV24-1 to TRBJ2-1, with 15 bases aligning to TRBD2. The J segment lost 3 bases and the V segment lost 0 bases, leaving 8 bases of the junction unmatched. Germline V gene sequence: CDR1 KGHDR, CDR2 SFDVKD. The CDR3 is made up of 20 amino acids. The CDR3 sequence is CATSDLAGTSGRNFYNEQFF. CDR3 DNA: TGTGCCACCAGTGATTTGGCCGGGACTAGCGGGAGGAACTTCTACAATGAGCAGTTCTTC.

A word on this clonotype: This may be a read error, as it is one base from a much larger clone. The J gene is TRBJ2-1, the V gene TRBV5-1; 9 positions match TRBD2. V shed 5 bases, J shed 3 bases, and the junction held 6 bases outside the gene matches. The CDR3 is 15 amino acids. Germline V gene lookup returns CDR1 SGHRS and CDR2 YFSETQ. CDR3 nucleotides: TGCGCCAGCAGTTCTAGCGGGAAGGACTACAATGAGCAGTTCTTC. Translating gives CASSSSGKDYNEQFF.

V usage is TRBV6-5 and J usage is TRBJ1-5; TRBD1 might be the D (5 bases). V was shortened by 5 bases and J by 6 bases, with 20 bases between the two germline ends. The CDR3 is made up of 16 amino acids. Per germline, CDR1 MNHEY and CDR2 SVGAGI. This CDR3 reads CASSIWDGGVVQPQHF. CDR3 sequence (DNA): TGTGCCAGCAGTATCTGGGACGGGGGGGTAGTTCAGCCCCAGCATTTT.

This clonotype was seen repeatedly, ten times or more. CDR3 DNA sequence: TGTGCCAGCAGCCGCGGGGTCTCCTACGAGCAGTACTTC. Protein product: CASSRGVSYEQYF. V is TRBV6-5 and J is TRBJ2-7; perhaps TRBD2 as D (6 bases). V shed 6 bases and J shed 0 bases, with 9 bases lying between them. From germline, CDR1 is MNHEY and CDR2 SVGAGI. This CDR3 region has 13 residues.

Ten or more counts support this clonotype. The J gene is TRBJ2-7, the V gene TRBV6-1; D call uncertain. The germline V and J ends were trimmed by 3 bases and 2 bases, with 26 bases remaining between them. The CDR3 extends over 19 amino acids. Per the germline V gene, CDR1 is MNHNS and CDR2 is SASEGT. CDR3 bases: TGTGCCAGCAGTGAGTATTCCGCGACTGAACTACTTACGACCTACGAGCAGTACTTC. It specifies CASSEYSATELLTTYEQYF.

This clonotype was counted many times. V usage is TRBV6-1 and J usage is TRBJ1-2; tentative D call: TRBD1 (6 bases). Deletions cut 11 bases from V and 0 bases from J, with 19 bases between. The CDR3 consists of 15 residues. The germline gives CDR1 MNHNS, CDR2 SASEGT. The CDR3 loop is CADRHPGAANYGYTF. DNA of the CDR3: TGTGCCGATCGGCACCCAGGGGCGGCTAACTATGGCTACACCTTC.

This clonotype has ten or more counts. DNA for the CDR3: TGTGCCAGCAGTTTAGGGGCTGGACCCTCCTACAATGAGCAGTTCTTC. Its translation: CASSLGAGPSYNEQFF. V gene TRBV28 combines with J gene TRBJ2-1; the D gene is possibly TRBD1 (5 bases). The CDR3 covers 16 residues. V was shortened by 2 bases and J by 0 bases, with 11 bases between the two germline ends. The germline gives CDR1 MDHEN, CDR2 SYDVKM.

This clonotype has at least ten counts. The chain links TRBV6-1 to TRBJ2-3; TRBD1 matches at 7 bases. After removal of 6 bases from V and 11 bases from J, the junction contained 11 bases not matched to a gene. CDR1 is MNHNS, CDR2 SASEGT, per germline. The CDR3 is 13 residues long. The CDR3 here is CASSLDRLGGQYF. The DNA for the CDR3 is TGTGCCAGCAGCTTGGACAGGCTTGGCGGGCAGTATTTT.

This clonotype was detected ten times or more. J is TRBJ2-1 and V is TRBV12-3 or TRBV12-4, with no clear D. V was clipped by 3 bases and J by 6 bases, with 0 bases between them. CDR3 size: 10 residues. The DNA of the CDR3 is TGTGCCAGCAGTTTCAATGAGCAGTTCTTC. This encodes CASSFNEQFF.

This clonotype was detected ten times or more. The J gene is TRBJ2-6, the V gene TRBV29-1; 12 positions agree with TRBD1. CDR1 and CDR2 (germline): SQVTM, ANQGSEA. Unmatched junction bases numbered 5, after V lost 6 bases and J lost 2 bases. The CDR3 sequence is 16 residues long. This chain's CDR3 is CSVEGQGAAGANVLTF. The CDR3 nucleotides read TGCAGCGTCGAGGGACAGGGGGCAGCTGGGGCCAACGTCCTGACTTTC.

In this sample, this clonotype turned up many times. For the CDR3, the DNA is TGTGCCAGCAGCTTACGTGGGGGGGGCTCCTACAATGAGCAGTTCTTC. Translated: CASSLRGGGSYNEQFF. This rearrangement joins TRBV5-6 to TRBJ2-1; 7 bases map to TRBD2. Germline loops: CDR1 SGHDT, CDR2 YYEEEE. V lost 2 bases to trimming and J lost 0 bases; unmatched junction nucleotides: 5. This CDR3 spans 16 amino acids. Together with reference TRBV5-6 and TRBJ2-1, the CDR3 gives the full variable domain: DAGVTQSPTHLIKTRGQQVTLRCSPKSGHDTVSWYQQALGQGPQFIFQYYEEEERQRGNFPDRFSGHQFPNYSSELNVNALLLGDSALYLCASSLRGGGSYNEQFFGPGTRLTVL.

This clonotype is medium-sized. The genes are TRBV6-5 and TRBJ2-1; perhaps TRBD2 as D (7 bases). Germline values: CDR1 MNHEY, CDR2 SVGAGI. V was shortened by 6 bases and J by 15 bases, with 18 bases between the two germline ends. This CDR3 comprises 12 residues. The CDR3 DNA sequence: TGTGCCAGCAGACACGGGGGGCAGGGACCGTTCTTC. It encodes CASRHGGQGPFF.

In its sample, this clonotype was seen many times. CDR3 bases: TGTGCCAGCAGCAATGGAGGCGTCGATGTCTCCTACGAGCAGTACTTC. It specifies CASSNGGVDVSYEQYF. The chain has TRBV21-1 and TRBJ2-7; the table's D call, TRBD2, was not checked against the DNA. TRBV21-1 is shown as a pseudogene. CDR3 length: 16 residues.

This clonotype was observed a few times. The chain links TRBV29-1 to TRBJ1-4; D is perhaps TRBD1 (5 bases). Germline V gene lookup returns CDR1 SQVTM and CDR2 ANQGSEA. V lost 6 bases and J 6 bases, leaving 11 bases between the germline ends. This CDR3 is built from 12 residues. Here the CDR3 reads CSVEQGDEKLFF. CDR3 DNA sequence: TGCAGCGTGGAGCAAGGGGATGAAAAACTGTTTTTT.

At least ten counts were recorded for this clonotype. The chain employs TRBV30 and TRBJ2-1; possibly TRBD2 for D (5 bases). V was trimmed by 2 bases and J by 0 bases, leaving 14 bases between them. This CDR3 contains 16 residues. Germline V gene data show CDR1 as GTSNPN and CDR2 as SVGIG (reference sequence). The CDR3 nucleotides are TGTGCCTGGAGTCAACCCAGCGGAGTCTCCTACAATGAGCAGTTCTTC. It yields the protein CAWSQPSGVSYNEQFF.

The chain joins TRBV29-1 to TRBJ1-4; unclear D gene. Germline CDR1 is SQVTM and CDR2 is ANQGSEA. This CDR3 contains 12 residues. With 5 bases removed from V and 1 base from J, the gap between germline ends came to 5 bases. The CDR3 bases are TGCAGCGTTAGAGAAACTAATGAAAAACTGTTTTTT. Its protein product is CSVRETNEKLFF.

This clonotype was found many times. The V gene is TRBV20-1, the J gene TRBJ1-2; weak D call: TRBD1 (5 bases). V was trimmed by 3 bases and J by 6 bases, leaving 11 bases between them. Germline assignment: CDR1 DFQATT and CDR2 SNEGSKA (reference sequence). The CDR3 runs 12 residues. The CDR3 DNA follows: TGCAGTGCTAGTCCTCGAGGGGATGGCTACACCTTC. Its protein product is CSASPRGDGYTF.

This clonotype was seen repeatedly, ten times or more. This sequence joins TRBV5-1 and TRBJ2-6; TRBD1 matches 7 bases. V lost 4 bases to trimming and J lost 3 bases; unmatched junction nucleotides: 7. This CDR3 region has 16 residues. CDR1 SGHRS and CDR2 YFSETQ come from the germline V gene. DNA for the CDR3: TGCGCCAGCAGCCTGCCGGGACAGCTTGGGGCCAACGTCCTGACTTTC. Protein sequence: CASSLPGQLGANVLTF. Drawing the rest from reference TRBV5-1 and TRBJ2-6, the complete variable domain is KAGVTQTPRYLIKTRGQQVTLSCSPISGHRSVSWYQQTPGQGLQFLFEYFSETQRNKGNFPGRFSGRQFSNSRSEMNVSTLELGDSALYLCASSLPGQLGANVLTFGAGSRLTVL.

The rearrangement links TRBV10-3 to TRBJ1-1; no clear D. Per germline, CDR1 ENHRY and CDR2 SYGVKD. Trimming removed 3 bases at V and 10 bases at J, with 12 bases between. This CDR3 has 12 residues. The DNA of the CDR3 is TGTGCCATCAGTGAAAGGGCTCTGTTAGCTTTCTTT. Amino acids: CAISERALLAFF.

This clonotype was seen ten or more times. The chain couples TRBV20-1 to TRBJ1-1, with D hard to call. Per the germline V gene, CDR1 is DFQATT and CDR2 is SNEGSKA (reference sequence). The CDR3 is made up of 15 amino acids. V lost 2 bases and J 6 bases, leaving 19 bases between the germline ends. The CDR3: CSARIPGGLISEAFF. CDR3 in DNA: TGCAGTGCTAGAATACCGGGAGGATTGATCTCTGAAGCTTTCTTT.

This clonotype has only a few counts. The chain combines TRBV7-9 with TRBJ2-3; TRBD1 might be the D (5 bases). In germline, CDR1 is SEHNR, CDR2 FQNEAQ (reference sequence). This CDR3 spans 15 amino acids. Trimming removed 3 bases from V and 3 bases from J, with 13 bases in between. The CDR3: CASSLPQGYTDTQYF. The CDR3 DNA is TGTGCCAGCAGCTTGCCCCAGGGTTATACAGATACGCAGTATTTT.

The V gene is TRBV30, the J gene TRBJ1-2; D not resolved. CDR1 is GTSNPN, CDR2 SVGIG, per germline (reference sequence). CDR3 length: 13 amino acids. V lost 2 bases and J lost 2, with 9 bases in between. The CDR3 coding sequence is TGTGCCTGGAGTTTGGACCTCAACTATGGCTACACCTTC. Residues: CAWSLDLNYGYTF.